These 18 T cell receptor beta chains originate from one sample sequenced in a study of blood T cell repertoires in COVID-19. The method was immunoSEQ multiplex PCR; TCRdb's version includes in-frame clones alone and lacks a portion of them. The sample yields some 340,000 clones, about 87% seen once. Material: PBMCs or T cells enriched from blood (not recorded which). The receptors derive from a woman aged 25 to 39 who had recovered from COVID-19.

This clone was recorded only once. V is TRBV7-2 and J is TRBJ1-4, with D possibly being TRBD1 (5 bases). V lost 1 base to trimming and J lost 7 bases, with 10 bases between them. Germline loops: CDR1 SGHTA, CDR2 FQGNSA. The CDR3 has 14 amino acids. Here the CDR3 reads CASSLGGSIEKLFF. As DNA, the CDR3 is TGTGCCAGCAGCTTAGGGGGCAGTATTGAAAAACTGTTTTTT. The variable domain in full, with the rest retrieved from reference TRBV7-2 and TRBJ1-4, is GAGVSQSPSNKVTEKGKDVELRCDPISGHTALYWYRQSLGQGLEFLIYFQGNSAPDKSGLPSDRFSAERTGGSVSTLTIQRTQQEDSAVYLCASSLGGSIEKLFFGSGTQLSVL.

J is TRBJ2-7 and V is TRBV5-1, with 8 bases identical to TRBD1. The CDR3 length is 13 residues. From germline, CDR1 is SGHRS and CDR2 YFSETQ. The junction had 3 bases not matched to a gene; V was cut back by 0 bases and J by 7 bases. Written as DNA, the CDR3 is TGCGCCAGCAGCTTGGACAGGGGGTGGGAGCAGTACTTC. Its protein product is CASSLDRGWEQYF.

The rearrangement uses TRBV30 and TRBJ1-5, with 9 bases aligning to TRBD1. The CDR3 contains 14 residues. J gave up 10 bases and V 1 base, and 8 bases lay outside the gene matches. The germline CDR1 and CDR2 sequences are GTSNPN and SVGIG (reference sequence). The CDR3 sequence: CAWSGTGARGPQHF. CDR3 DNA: TGTGCCTGGAGTGGGACAGGGGCACGTGGTCCCCAGCATTTT. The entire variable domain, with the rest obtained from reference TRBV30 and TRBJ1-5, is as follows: SQTIHQWPATLVQPVGSPLSLECTVEGTSNPNLYWYRQAAGRGLQLLFYSVGIGQISSEVPQNLSASRPQDRQFILSSKKLLLSDSGFYLCAWSGTGARGPQHFGDGTRLSIL.

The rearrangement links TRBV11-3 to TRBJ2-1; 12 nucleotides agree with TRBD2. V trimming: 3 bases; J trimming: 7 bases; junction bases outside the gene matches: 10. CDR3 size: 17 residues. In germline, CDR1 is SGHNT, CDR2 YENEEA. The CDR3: CASSLGSGLAGKNEQFF. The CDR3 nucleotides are TGTGCCAGCAGCTTGGGTTCCGGACTAGCGGGGAAGAATGAGCAGTTCTTC.

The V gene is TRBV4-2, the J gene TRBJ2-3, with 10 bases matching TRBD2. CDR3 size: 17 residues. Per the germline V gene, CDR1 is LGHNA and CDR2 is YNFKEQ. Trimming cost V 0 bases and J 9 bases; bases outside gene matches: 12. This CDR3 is CASSQDGASGGWVTQYF. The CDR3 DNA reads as TGTGCCAGCAGCCAAGACGGCGCTAGCGGGGGTTGGGTCACGCAGTATTTT.

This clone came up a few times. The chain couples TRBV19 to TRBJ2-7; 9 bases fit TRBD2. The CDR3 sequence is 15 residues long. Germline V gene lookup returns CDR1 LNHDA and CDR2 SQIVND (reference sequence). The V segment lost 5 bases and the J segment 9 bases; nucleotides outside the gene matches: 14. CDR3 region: CASSERGATYDGQYF. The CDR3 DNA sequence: TGTGCCAGTAGTGAGCGGGGGGCTACCTACGACGGGCAGTACTTC. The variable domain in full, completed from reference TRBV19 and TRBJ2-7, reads DGGITQSPKYLFRKEGQNVTLSCEQNLNHDAMYWYRQDPGQGLRLIYYSQIVNDFQKGDIAEGYSVSREKKESFPLTVTSAQKNPTAFYLCASSERGATYDGQYFGPGTRLTVT.

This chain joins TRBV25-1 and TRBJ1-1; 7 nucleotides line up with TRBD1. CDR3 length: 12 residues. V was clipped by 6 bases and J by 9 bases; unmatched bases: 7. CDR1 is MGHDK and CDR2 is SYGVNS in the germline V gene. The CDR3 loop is CASSLLGQKAFF. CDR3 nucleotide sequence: TGTGCCAGCAGCCTCCTGGGACAGAAAGCTTTCTTT. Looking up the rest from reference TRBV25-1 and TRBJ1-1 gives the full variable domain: EADIYQTPRYLVIGTGKKITLECSQTMGHDKMYWYQQDPGMELHLIHYSYGVNSTEKGDLSSESTVSRIRTEHFPLTLESARPSHTSQYLCASSLLGQKAFFGQGTRLTVV.

Here the CDR3 reads CASSYGTGSTLHF. CDR3 DNA: TGTGCCAGCAGTTACGGTACAGGGTCTACCCTCCACTTT. The V and J genes are TRBV6-5 and TRBJ1-6; D perhaps matches TRBD1 (6 bases). The CDR3 is 13 amino acids. V lost 2 bases, J lost 14 bases, and 13 bases lay in between. From germline, CDR1 is MNHEY and CDR2 SVGAGI.

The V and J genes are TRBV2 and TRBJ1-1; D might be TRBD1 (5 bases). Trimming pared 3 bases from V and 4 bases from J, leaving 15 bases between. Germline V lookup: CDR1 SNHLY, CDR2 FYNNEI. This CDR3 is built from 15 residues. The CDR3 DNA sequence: TGTGCCAGCAGTGAGAATTCCGGGGGTAGCACTGAAGCTTTCTTT. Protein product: CASSENSGGSTEAFF.

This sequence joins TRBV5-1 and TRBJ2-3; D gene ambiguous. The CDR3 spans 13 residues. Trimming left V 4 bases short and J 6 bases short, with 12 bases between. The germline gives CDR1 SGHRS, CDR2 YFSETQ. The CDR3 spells CASSTPPEDTQYF. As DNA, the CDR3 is TGCGCCAGCAGCACCCCTCCCGAGGATACGCAGTATTTT. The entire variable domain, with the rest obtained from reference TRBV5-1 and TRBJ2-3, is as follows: KAGVTQTPRYLIKTRGQQVTLSCSPISGHRSVSWYQQTPGQGLQFLFEYFSETQRNKGNFPGRFSGRQFSNSRSEMNVSTLELGDSALYLCASSTPPEDTQYFGPGTRLTVL.

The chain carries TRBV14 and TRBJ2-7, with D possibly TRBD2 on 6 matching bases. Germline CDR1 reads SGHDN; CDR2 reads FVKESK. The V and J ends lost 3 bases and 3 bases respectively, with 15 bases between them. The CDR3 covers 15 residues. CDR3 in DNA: TGTGCCAGCAGCCAGGGACTCCTTGGGGGCTACGAGCAGTACTTC. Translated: CASSQGLLGGYEQYF.

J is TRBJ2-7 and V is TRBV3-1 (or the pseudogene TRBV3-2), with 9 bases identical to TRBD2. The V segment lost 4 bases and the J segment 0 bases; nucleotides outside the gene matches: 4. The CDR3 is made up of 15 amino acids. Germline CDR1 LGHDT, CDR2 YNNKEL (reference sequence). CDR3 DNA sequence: TGTGCCAGCAGCCTCGGCGGGGGGGGCTCCTACGAGCAGTACTTC. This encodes CASSLGGGGSYEQYF.

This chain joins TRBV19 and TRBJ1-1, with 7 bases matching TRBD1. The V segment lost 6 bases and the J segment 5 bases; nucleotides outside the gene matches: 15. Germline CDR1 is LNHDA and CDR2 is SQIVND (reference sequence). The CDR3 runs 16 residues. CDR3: CASSSPTTGPRTEAFF. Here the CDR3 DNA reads TGTGCCAGTAGCTCGCCCACGACAGGGCCTAGGACTGAAGCTTTCTTT. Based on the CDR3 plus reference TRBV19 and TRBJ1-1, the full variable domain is DGGITQSPKYLFRKEGQNVTLSCEQNLNHDAMYWYRQDPGQGLRLIYYSQIVNDFQKGDIAEGYSVSREKKESFPLTVTSAQKNPTAFYLCASSSPTTGPRTEAFFGQGTRLTVV.

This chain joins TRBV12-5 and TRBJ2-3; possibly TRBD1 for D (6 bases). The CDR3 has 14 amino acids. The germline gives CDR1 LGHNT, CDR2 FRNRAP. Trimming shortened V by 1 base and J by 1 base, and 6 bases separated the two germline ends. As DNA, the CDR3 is TGTGCTAGTGGTTTGGGACAGGGCACAGATACGCAGTATTTT. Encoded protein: CASGLGQGTDTQYF.

This chain's CDR3 is CASSLIGRGPGNTIYF. CDR3 nucleotides: TGTGCCAGCAGTTTAATCGGCAGGGGCCCTGGAAACACCATATATTTT. This chain joins TRBV28 and TRBJ1-3, with a tentative D call TRBD1 (6 bases). CDR3 length: 16 residues. Germline V gene data show CDR1 as MDHEN and CDR2 as SYDVKM. Trimming took off 2 bases at V and 2 bases at J, with 13 bases between the two ends. Together with reference TRBV28 and TRBJ1-3, the CDR3 gives the full variable domain: DVKVTQSSRYLVKRTGEKVFLECVQDMDHENMFWYRQDPGLGLRLIYFSYDVKMKEKGDIPEGYSVSREKKERFSLILESASTNQTSMYLCASSLIGRGPGNTIYFGEGSWLTVV.

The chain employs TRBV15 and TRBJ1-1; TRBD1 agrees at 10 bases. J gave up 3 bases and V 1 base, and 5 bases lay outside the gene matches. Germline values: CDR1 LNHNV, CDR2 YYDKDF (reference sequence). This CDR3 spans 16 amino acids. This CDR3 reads CATSRGSGTGDTEAFF. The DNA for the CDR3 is TGTGCCACCAGCAGAGGATCCGGGACAGGGGACACTGAAGCTTTCTTT. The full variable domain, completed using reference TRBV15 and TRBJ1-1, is DAMVIQNPRYQVTQFGKPVTLSCSQTLNHNVMYWYQQKSSQAPKLLFHYYDKDFNNEADTPDNFQSRRPNTSFCFLDIRSPGLGDTAMYLCATSRGSGTGDTEAFFGQGTRLTVV.

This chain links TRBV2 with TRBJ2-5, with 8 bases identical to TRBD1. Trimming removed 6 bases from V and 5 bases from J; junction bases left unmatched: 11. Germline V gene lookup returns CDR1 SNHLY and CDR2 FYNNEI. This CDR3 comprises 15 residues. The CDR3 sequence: CASRDRVNNWETQYF. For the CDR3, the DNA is TGTGCCAGCAGGGACAGGGTAAATAATTGGGAGACCCAGTACTTC.

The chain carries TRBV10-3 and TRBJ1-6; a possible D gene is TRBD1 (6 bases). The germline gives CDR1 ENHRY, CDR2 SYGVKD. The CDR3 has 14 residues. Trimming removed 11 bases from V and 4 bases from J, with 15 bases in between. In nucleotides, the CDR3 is TGTGCCGTCAAACCTAGGGGGTATAATTCACCCCTCCACTTT. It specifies CAVKPRGYNSPLHF.